The 24 T cell receptor beta chains below were found in one sample sequenced in a study of control samples from healthy donors and cancer patients. Clones were read by immunoSEQ multiplex PCR, and TCRdb kept only the in-frame ones, dropping some. The sample carries 150,000 to 200,000 clones, 90% recorded once. The specimen was blood. Source of these receptors: a woman aged 45-59 years in good health.

The chain couples TRBV24-1 to TRBJ2-7; 8 bases line up with TRBD1. The CDR3 length is 15 residues. The V segment lost 3 bases and the J segment 4 bases; nucleotides outside the gene matches: 7. CDR1 is KGHDR and CDR2 is SFDVKD in the germline V gene. The CDR3 bases are TGTGCCACCAGTGATCCTCGGACAGGGAGGTACGAGCAGTACTTC. This encodes CATSDPRTGRYEQYF.

This clone was seen a few times. V usage is TRBV6-5 and J usage is TRBJ1-1, with 7 bases identical to TRBD1. Germline CDR1 and CDR2: MNHEY and SVGAGI. The CDR3 covers 12 residues. V lost 4 bases and J lost 10; bases outside the gene matches: 6. The CDR3 region has the DNA TGTGCCAGCAGTTCCGCCGACAGGGCAGCTTTCTTT. Its protein product is CASSSADRAAFF.

The chain's CDR3 is CASSVVPGRETQYF. The DNA for the CDR3 is TGTGCCAGCAGCGTAGTGCCGGGGCGGGAGACCCAGTACTTC. This rearrangement joins TRBV9 to TRBJ2-5; either TRBD1 or TRBD2 may fit D (5 bases each). This CDR3 has 14 residues. Trimming took off 0 bases at V and 5 bases at J, with 11 bases between the two ends. Germline lookup yields CDR1 SGDLS and CDR2 YYNGEE.

The chain couples TRBV29-1 to TRBJ1-4; no definite D call. Germline CDR1 SQVTM, CDR2 ANQGSEA. With 5 bases removed from V and 4 bases from J, the gap between germline ends came to 11 bases. The CDR3 is 13 residues long. The CDR3 coding sequence is TGCAGCGTTCGAGACGGTGGTAATGAAAAACTGTTTTTT. Translated: CSVRDGGNEKLFF.

The chain couples TRBV10-3 to TRBJ2-3; D is unresolved. Trimming removed 5 bases from V and 5 bases from J, with 17 bases in between. Germline CDR1 is ENHRY and CDR2 is SYGVKD. The CDR3 is 15 residues long. CDR3 in amino acids: CAISSHGSLGDTQYF. CDR3 nucleotide sequence: TGTGCCATCAGTTCCCACGGGTCCTTAGGAGATACGCAGTATTTT.

This clone was picked up one time. The CDR3 reads CASSPTGQGLPLSEPSPLHF. The CDR3 nucleotides read TGCGCCAGCAGCCCTACGGGACAGGGGCTGCCACTTTCTGAGCCATCACCCCTCCACTTT. The chain recombines TRBV5-1 with TRBJ1-6; 10 positions agree with TRBD1. Germline V gives CDR1 SGHRS, CDR2 YFSETQ. The CDR3 is 20 amino acids. With 4 bases clipped from V and 10 bases from J, the junction kept 23 bases outside the gene matches.

The chain uses TRBV19 and TRBJ1-5, with D unclear. V lost 3 bases and J lost 4, with 13 bases in between. CDR3 size: 15 residues. CDR1 and CDR2 (germline): LNHDA, SQIVND (reference sequence). CDR3 DNA: TGTGCCAGTAGTATGGGCCGTTGGGCGAATCAGCCCCAGCATTTT. This encodes CASSMGRWANQPQHF.

This chain uses TRBV5-1 with TRBJ1-5; D is possibly TRBD1 (6 bases). The V end lost 0 bases, the J end lost 2 bases, and 9 bases lay between the germline ends. Germline assignment: CDR1 SGHRS and CDR2 YFSETQ. The CDR3 is 15 residues long. For the CDR3, the DNA is TGCGCCAGCAGCTTGGAGGGGGGGGGCAATCAGCCCCAGCATTTT. This encodes CASSLEGGGNQPQHF.

The V call is TRBV29-1, the J call TRBJ2-1; D possibly uses TRBD1 or TRBD2 (5 bases each). Trimming removed 7 bases from V and 9 bases from J, with 22 bases in between. CDR1 and CDR2 (germline): SQVTM, ANQGSEA. This CDR3 is 14 amino acids long. DNA of the CDR3: TGCAGCGCCGACGGGACCCGTAGCCCCTCTGAGCAGTTCTTC. This encodes CSADGTRSPSEQFF.

This clone was seen a single time. The rearrangement uses TRBV19 and TRBJ2-5, with D possibly TRBD2 on 6 matching bases. CDR1 LNHDA and CDR2 SQIVND come from the germline V gene (reference sequence). Trimming removed 3 bases at V and 4 bases at J, with 18 bases between. There are 16 residues in the CDR3. CDR3 region: CASSIGGVGLRETQYF. The CDR3 DNA sequence: TGTGCCAGTAGTATTGGAGGGGTTGGGTTGCGAGAGACCCAGTACTTC.

This chain joins TRBV14 and TRBJ2-5, with 9 bases aligning to TRBD2. The CDR3 contains 15 residues. V gave up 4 bases and J gave up 4 bases; unmatched junction bases: 7. Germline V gives CDR1 SGHDN, CDR2 FVKESK. CDR3 DNA: TGTGCCAGCAGCCCGGGACTAGCTTTGTCAGAGACCCAGTACTTC. The encoded protein is CASSPGLALSETQYF.

The chain joins TRBV7-9 to TRBJ1-1; D gene unclear. The CDR3 runs to 13 residues. V was shortened by 5 bases and J by 0 bases, with 7 bases between the two germline ends. From germline, CDR1 is SEHNR and CDR2 FQNEAQ (reference sequence). CDR3 bases: TGTGCCAGCAGCCTACAGCTGAACACTGAAGCTTTCTTT. The encoded protein is CASSLQLNTEAFF.

This chain connects TRBV7-2 to TRBJ1-1; a weak D match, TRBD1 (6 bases). The germline V gene has CDR1 SGHTA and CDR2 FQGNSA. V was trimmed by 1 base and J by 6 bases, leaving 12 bases between them. The CDR3 sequence is 14 residues long. CDR3: CASSLGSRGAEAFF. The CDR3, as DNA: TGTGCCAGCAGCTTAGGGAGTAGGGGGGCTGAAGCTTTCTTT.

This chain uses TRBV10-3 with TRBJ1-5, with 8 bases aligning to TRBD1. The CDR3 has 17 amino acids. V gave up 11 bases and J gave up 3 bases; unmatched junction bases: 18. Per germline, CDR1 ENHRY and CDR2 SYGVKD. The chain's CDR3 is CASRKGGTGVSNQPQHF. CDR3 nucleotide sequence: TGTGCCTCGAGAAAGGGGGGGACAGGAGTATCCAATCAGCCCCAGCATTTT.

The chain has TRBV14 and TRBJ1-1; maybe TRBD1 (6 bases). This CDR3 is built from 15 residues. Germline values: CDR1 SGHDN, CDR2 FVKESK. Trimming stripped 3 bases from V and 1 base from J, with 12 bases between. CDR3 sequence: CASSHFGGRNTEAFF. The CDR3 nucleotides read TGTGCCAGCAGCCACTTCGGGGGCAGGAACACTGAAGCTTTCTTT.

The chain combines TRBV5-5 with TRBJ2-3, with TRBD2 as a possible D gene (6 bases). Germline V gene data show CDR1 as SGHKS and CDR2 as YYEKEE (reference sequence). Trimming stripped 6 bases from V and 4 bases from J, with 18 bases between. The CDR3 runs 15 residues. In nucleotides, the CDR3 is TGTGCCAGCACCCCCCCCCAGCGGGTTCCAGATACGCAGTATTTT. Translated: CASTPPQRVPDTQYF. The full variable domain, with the rest looked up from reference TRBV5-5 and TRBJ2-3, is DAGVTQSPTHLIKTRGQQVTLRCSPISGHKSVSWYQQVLGQGPQFIFQYYEKEERGRGNFPDRFSARQFPNYSSELNVNALLLGDSALYLCASTPPQRVPDTQYFGPGTRLTVL.

The table lists this clone with a count of one. J is TRBJ1-4 and V is TRBV5-1, with D uncertain. Trimming removed 4 bases from V and 2 bases from J, with 6 bases in between. Per the germline V gene, CDR1 is SGHRS and CDR2 is YFSETQ. This CDR3 contains 13 residues. The CDR3 DNA follows: TGCGCCAGCAGCCGAGTGACTAATGAAAAACTGTTTTTT. Protein: CASSRVTNEKLFF.

The CDR3 is CASSPGLAGGEQYF. The CDR3 coding sequence is TGTGCCAGCTCACCGGGTCTAGCCGGGGGCGAGCAGTACTTC. This chain connects TRBV18 to TRBJ2-7, with a weak D call TRBD2 (6 bases). V gave up 3 bases and J gave up 6 bases, with 15 bases separating them. The CDR3 is 14 amino acids. Germline lookup yields CDR1 KGHSH and CDR2 LQKENI.

V is TRBV27 and J is TRBJ2-2; D is ambiguous. Trimming stripped 3 bases from V and 7 bases from J, with 12 bases between. The germline gives CDR1 MNHEY, CDR2 SMNVEV (reference sequence). There are 14 residues in the CDR3. CDR3 residues: CASSLAARVGELFF. CDR3 sequence (DNA): TGTGCCAGCAGTTTGGCGGCCCGGGTCGGGGAGCTGTTTTTT.

This sequence joins TRBV4-3 and TRBJ1-1; the match to TRBD1 covers 7 bases. Losses at the gene ends were 2 bases for V and 3 bases for J; bases not matched to a gene: 3. Germline loops: CDR1 LGHNA, CDR2 YSLEER. The CDR3 runs to 14 residues. In nucleotides, the CDR3 is TGCGCCAGCAGCCAACGAACAGGGGACACTGAAGCTTTCTTT. Translation gives CASSQRTGDTEAFF.

This clone was seen a single time. This chain connects TRBV7-2 to TRBJ2-3, with D perhaps TRBD1 (6 bases). The V gene's germline CDR1 is SGHTA and CDR2 FQGNSA. The CDR3 loop spans 14 amino acids. Trimming took off 8 bases at V and 4 bases at J, with 16 bases between the two ends. CDR3: CASGQTRGADTQYF. The CDR3 coding sequence is TGTGCCAGCGGTCAGACCAGGGGTGCAGATACGCAGTATTTT.

In this sample, this clone turned up once. This chain links TRBV27 with TRBJ1-2; D gene unclear. This CDR3 contains 13 residues. V lost 6 bases and J 2 bases, leaving 10 bases between the germline ends. CDR1 is MNHEY and CDR2 is SMNVEV in the germline V gene (reference sequence). The CDR3 loop is CASSPLGNYGYTF. The CDR3 nucleotides are TGTGCCAGCAGCCCACTAGGCAACTATGGCTACACCTTC.

The J gene is TRBJ1-1, the V gene TRBV4-3, with D unresolved. Germline-derived CDR1 and CDR2 are LGHNA and YSLEER. The length of the CDR3 is 13 residues. Trimming pared 8 bases from V and 1 base from J, leaving 11 bases between. This CDR3 is CASSTDANTEAFF. DNA of the CDR3: TGCGCCAGCTCCACGGATGCGAACACTGAAGCTTTCTTT.

CDR3 protein: CASSPHSLGGYTF. The CDR3 DNA sequence: TGTGCCAGCAGCCCCCACAGTCTGGGTGGCTACACCTTC. The chain joins TRBV7-9 to TRBJ1-2; D gene ambiguous. CDR1 is SEHNR and CDR2 is FQNEAQ in the germline V gene (reference sequence). This CDR3 region has 13 residues. Trimming removed 5 bases from V and 7 bases from J, with 14 bases in between.